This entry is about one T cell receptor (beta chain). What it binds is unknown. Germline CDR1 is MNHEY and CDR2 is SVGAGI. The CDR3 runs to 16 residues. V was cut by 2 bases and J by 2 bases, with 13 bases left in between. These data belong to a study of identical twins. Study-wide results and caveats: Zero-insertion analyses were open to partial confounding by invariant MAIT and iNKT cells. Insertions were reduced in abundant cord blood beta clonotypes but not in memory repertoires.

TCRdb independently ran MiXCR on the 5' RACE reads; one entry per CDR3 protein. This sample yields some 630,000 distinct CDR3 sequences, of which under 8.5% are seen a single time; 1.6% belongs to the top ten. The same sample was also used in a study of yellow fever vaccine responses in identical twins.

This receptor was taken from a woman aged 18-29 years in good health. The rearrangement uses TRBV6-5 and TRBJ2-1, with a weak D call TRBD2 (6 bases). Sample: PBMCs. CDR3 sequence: CASSYKDYYTYNEQFF. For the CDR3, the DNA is TGTGCCAGCAGTTACAAGGACTACTACACCTACAATGAGCAGTTCTTC.